A selection of T cell receptor beta chains follows, all from one sample in a study of blood T cell repertoires in COVID-19. The assay was immunoSEQ multiplex PCR, and TCRdb's table has in-frame clones only and misses some. The data hold fewer than 95,000 clones, with approximately 79% observed a single time. Sequencing was done on a sample of peripheral blood. Receptors were obtained from an older man with COVID-19, enrolled during active disease. The CDR3 runs from the conserved cysteine through the conserved F or W. D genes are given only for firm matches. A row's size may be missing; if present it is once, few, many or a size class.

D gene,clone size,V gene,J gene,CDR3 DNA,CDR3 protein
-,-,TRBV11-2,TRBJ2-3,TGTGCCAGCAGCTTAGCAGCCTCAGGTTGGCATACGCAGTATTTT,CASSLAASGWHTQYF
-,-,TRBV27,TRBJ1-2,TGTGCCAGCAGTCTAGGGGCAGGGGTTCGCTATGGCTACACCTTC,CASSLGAGVRYGYTF
TRBD1,-,TRBV29-1,TRBJ1-5,TGCAGCGGCCGGACAGGGGAAGGGCAGCCCCAGCATTTT,CSGRTGEGQPQHF
-,once,TRBV28,TRBJ1-3,TGTGCCAGCAGTTTATTGGAGGACGGAAACACCATATATTTT,CASSLLEDGNTIYF
-,-,TRBV12-5,TRBJ1-1,TGTGCTAGTGGCGTGGGGGGGCAGATGAACACTGAAGCTTTCTTT,CASGVGGQMNTEAFF
-,-,TRBV2,TRBJ1-4,TGTGCCAGCACCAGAGGCAGGGCTACTAATGAAAAACTGTTTTTT,CASTRGRATNEKLFF
-,few,TRBV24-1,TRBJ1-2,TGTGCCACCAGTGATTCGCAGACAGAGATGTTCTATGGCTACACCTTC,CATSDSQTEMFYGYTF
TRBD2,-,TRBV6-5,TRBJ2-3,TGTGCCAGCAGTTACTCACTAGCGGGTTTGGATACGCAGTATTTT,CASSYSLAGLDTQYF
-,once,TRBV6-2/TRBV6-3,TRBJ2-1,TGTGCCAGCAGTTGGGTCGGGTCAGAGCAGTTCTTC,CASSWVGSEQFF
TRBD1,-,TRBV5-6,TRBJ2-5,TGTGCCAGCAGCTTGGGCCCTACGACAGGGTGGGAGACCCAGTACTTC,CASSLGPTTGWETQYF
TRBD1,few,TRBV9,TRBJ1-1,TGTGCCAGCAGCCTCAGGACAGGGGGCACTGAAGCTTTCTTT,CASSLRTGGTEAFF
TRBD1,-,TRBV13,TRBJ2-3,TGTGCCAGCAGCATGGGACAGATGGCAGATACGCAGTATTTT,CASSMGQMADTQYF
TRBD2,once,TRBV7-8,TRBJ2-1,TGTGCCAGCAGCTTAATGGTGGCTAGCGGAGAGCAGTTCTTC,CASSLMVASGEQFF
-,-,TRBV11-2,TRBJ2-1,TGTGCCAGCAGCTTAGGGAGTGATGAGCAGTTCTTC,CASSLGSDEQFF
-,-,TRBV7-2,TRBJ2-7,TGTGCCAGCAGACCCGGTGGGGCTTACGAGCAGTACTTC,CASRPGGAYEQYF
-,-,TRBV7-8,TRBJ2-7,TGTGCCAGCAGCTCTGGGCCCACCTACGAGCAGTACTTC,CASSSGPTYEQYF
-,once,TRBV7-8,TRBJ1-1,TGTGCCAGCAGCTTAGTCCAGGGTACGAACACTGAAGCTTTCTTT,CASSLVQGTNTEAFF
-,-,TRBV7-8,TRBJ1-5,TGTGCCAGCAGCTTAGTAGGGGGCAATCAGCCCCAGCATTTT,CASSLVGGNQPQHF
-,-,TRBV7-2,TRBJ1-5,TGTGCCAGCAGCCCACAGGGTTTGGGCCAGCCCCAGCATTTT,CASSPQGLGQPQHF
-,once,TRBV4-3,TRBJ2-7,TGCGCCAGCAGCCCCCCCAATGGGAGGAGGGGGCGGGACGAGCAGTACTTC,CASSPPNGRRGRDEQYF
TRBD1,-,TRBV7-9,TRBJ2-7,TGTGCCAGCAGCCCCGGGACAGGGTCCTACGAGCAGTACTTC,CASSPGTGSYEQYF
-,-,TRBV6-2/TRBV6-3,TRBJ2-7,TGTGCCAGCAGTAAAGGGGAAGAGCAGTACTTC,CASSKGEEQYF
-,-,TRBV6-2/TRBV6-3,TRBJ1-6,TGTGCCAGCAGTTCAAACCGGGCGGACACCTATAATTCACCCCTCCACTTT,CASSSNRADTYNSPLHF
TRBD1,-,TRBV9,TRBJ2-7,TGTGCCAGCAGCGTAGGGGACAGGGGGCTCTACGAGCAGTACTTC,CASSVGDRGLYEQYF
-,-,TRBV11-3,TRBJ2-3,TGTGCCAGCAGCCGGGGGGCCGTCACAGATACGCAGTATTTT,CASSRGAVTDTQYF
TRBD1,-,TRBV19,TRBJ1-2,TGTGCCAGTAGCCAGACAGGGAAAAGCTATGGCTACACCTTC,CASSQTGKSYGYTF
TRBD2,-,TRBV24-1,TRBJ2-2,TGTGCCACCAGTGATTTTAGAGGGCTAGCGGGAGCCCTAACCGGGGAGCTGTTTTTT,CATSDFRGLAGALTGELFF
-,few,TRBV7-2,TRBJ2-7,TGTGCCAGCCAGGGTCGGAATCCCTACGAGCAGTACTTC,CASQGRNPYEQYF
TRBD2,-,TRBV3-1/TRBV3-2,TRBJ2-1,TGTGCCAGCAGCCAAGCACTAGCGGCCACTGAGCAGTTCTTC,CASSQALAATEQFF
TRBD2,-,TRBV19,TRBJ2-1,TGTGCCACAACACCTAGCGGGAGGGCCAGTGGTGAGCAGTTCTTC,CATTPSGRASGEQFF
-,-,TRBV6-2/TRBV6-3,TRBJ2-1,TGTGCCAGCAGTCGCCCTCCTGGAGCGCGCTACAATGAGCAGTTCTTC,CASSRPPGARYNEQFF
TRBD2,-,TRBV9,TRBJ2-2,TGTGCCAGCAGCGTAGTAGGGACTAGCGGGATTCGCGGGGAGCTGTTTTTT,CASSVVGTSGIRGELFF
-,-,TRBV21-1,TRBJ2-3,TGTGCCAGCACCGATCTGCGGCGGGGGAGGAGGTTGGCGCAGTATTTT,CASTDLRRGRRLAQYF
TRBD1,once,TRBV19,TRBJ1-2,TGTGCCAGTAGTCCCGAGACAGGGAGGTTTGATGGCTACACCTTC,CASSPETGRFDGYTF
TRBD1,-,TRBV7-2,TRBJ1-6,TGTGCCAGCAGCTTAGTGGGACAGGGGTCCTATAATTCACCCCTCCACTTT,CASSLVGQGSYNSPLHF
-,once,TRBV28,TRBJ1-3,TGTGCCAGCAGTCCCCAAATCCCCTATCGGGCAGGGAAGAGCTCTGGAAACACCATATATTTT,CASSPQIPYRAGKSSGNTIYF
TRBD1,-,TRBV5-5,TRBJ2-1,TGTGCCAGCAGCTTTGACAGGGGCAATGCCTACAATGAGCAGTTCTTC,CASSFDRGNAYNEQFF
-,-,TRBV9,TRBJ1-4,TGTGCCAGCAGCGAGGGTGGGGCGGAGTATGAAAAACTGTTTTTT,CASSEGGAEYEKLFF
-,-,TRBV28,TRBJ2-4,TGTGCCAGCACCCCGTTAGATATCGCCAAAAACATTCAGTACTTC,CASTPLDIAKNIQYF
-,-,TRBV3-1/TRBV3-2,TRBJ2-7,TGTGCCAGCAGCCAAGATTGGAGGGAGCAGTACTTC,CASSQDWREQYF
-,-,TRBV28,TRBJ1-5,TGTGCCAGCAGTCTTCTACCCCGGAATCAGCCCCAGCATTTT,CASSLLPRNQPQHF
TRBD2,few,TRBV19,TRBJ2-5,TGTGCCAGTAGGCCGGGACTAGCGGGAAAAGAGACCCAGTACTTC,CASRPGLAGKETQYF
TRBD1,-,TRBV29-1,TRBJ1-1,TGCAGCGCTGCCCCCCCACAGGGGGAGGCTTTCTTT,CSAAPPQGEAFF
TRBD2,-,TRBV28,TRBJ2-1,TGTGCCAGCAGACCCCTAGCGGGAGTTAATGAGCAGTTCTTC,CASRPLAGVNEQFF
-,-,TRBV5-4,TRBJ1-2,TGTGCCAGCAGCTTGGAACGGAACTATGGCTACACCTTC,CASSLERNYGYTF
TRBD1,-,TRBV6-6,TRBJ2-5,TGTGCCAGCAGCCCCGGACAGGGGATTGGTCAAGAGACCCAGTACTTC,CASSPGQGIGQETQYF
TRBD2,-,TRBV6-2/TRBV6-3,TRBJ2-1,TGTGCCAGCAGTTCCCTCCCGGGACTAGCGGGGAGGGAGCAGTTCTTC,CASSSLPGLAGREQFF
-,-,TRBV5-4,TRBJ1-1,TGTGCCAGCAGCGCGGACAGAAACGAGAACACTGAAGCTTTCTTT,CASSADRNENTEAFF
-,-,TRBV6-2/TRBV6-3,TRBJ2-7,TGTGCCAGCAGTTATATCGGGGACTTTCCCTACGAGCAGTACTTC,CASSYIGDFPYEQYF
-,-,TRBV2,TRBJ2-7,TGTGCCAGCAGTGAAAGCGACGGGTACTACGAGCAGTACTTC,CASSESDGYYEQYF